This TCR beta chain was profiled in a study of PD-1 blockade in mismatch repair-deficient tumors. Study-wide background: All were previously treated, progressing patients with eleven to twelve mismatch repair-deficient cancer types. Overall study results and limits: Tumor-resident clones, often absent from pretreatment blood, expanded after pembrolizumab and then contracted.

CDR1 is SNHLY, CDR2 FYNNEI, per germline. There are 15 residues in the CDR3. V shed 3 bases and J shed 0 bases, with 9 bases lying between them. PCR or immunohistochemistry showed mismatch repair deficiency in every enrolled patient. TCR sequencing covered a few patients who responded to pembrolizumab. The data were produced by immunoSEQ multiplex PCR, yet TCRdb's version contains in-frame clones alone and is incomplete. The table has 85,000 to 130,000 clones, 70% to 85% seen once. Notes on this clone: Its antigen is currently unknown.

Material: peripheral blood, obtained 36 weeks after starting pembrolizumab. The sequence was obtained from an adult with mismatch repair-deficient cancer. V gene TRBV2 combines with J gene TRBJ2-1; D gene ambiguous. Here the CDR3 DNA reads TGTGCCAGCAGTGAGTACTCGAGCTCCTACAATGAGCAGTTCTTC. Translated, it gives CASSEYSSSYNEQFF.